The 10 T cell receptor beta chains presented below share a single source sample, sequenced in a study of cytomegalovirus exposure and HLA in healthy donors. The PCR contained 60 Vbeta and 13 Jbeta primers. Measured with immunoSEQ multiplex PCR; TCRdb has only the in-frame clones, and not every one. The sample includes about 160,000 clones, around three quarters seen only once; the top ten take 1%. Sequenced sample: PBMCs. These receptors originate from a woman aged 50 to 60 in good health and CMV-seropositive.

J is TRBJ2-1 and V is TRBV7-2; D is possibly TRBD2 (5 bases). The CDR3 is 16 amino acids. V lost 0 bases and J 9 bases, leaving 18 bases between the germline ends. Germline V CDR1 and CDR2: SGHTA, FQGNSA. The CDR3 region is CASSLAPNSGRAEQFF. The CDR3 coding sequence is TGTGCCAGCAGCTTAGCGCCCAACTCGGGAAGGGCTGAGCAGTTCTTC.

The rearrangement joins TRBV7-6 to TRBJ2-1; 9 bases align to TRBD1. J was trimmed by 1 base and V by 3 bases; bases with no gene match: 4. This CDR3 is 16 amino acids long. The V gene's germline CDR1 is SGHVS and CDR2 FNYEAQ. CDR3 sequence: CASSFGDRVSYNEQFF. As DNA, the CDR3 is TGTGCCAGCAGCTTTGGGGACAGGGTATCCTACAATGAGCAGTTCTTC. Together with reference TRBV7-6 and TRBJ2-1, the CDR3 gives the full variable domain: GAGVSQSPRYKVTKRGQDVALRCDPISGHVSLYWYRQALGQGPEFLTYFNYEAQQDKSGLPNDRFSAERPEGSISTLTIQRTEQRDSAMYRCASSFGDRVSYNEQFFGPGTRLTVL.

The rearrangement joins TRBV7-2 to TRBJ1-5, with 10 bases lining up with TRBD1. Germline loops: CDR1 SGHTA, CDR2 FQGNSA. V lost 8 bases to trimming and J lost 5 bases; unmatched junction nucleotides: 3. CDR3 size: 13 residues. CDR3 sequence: CASEGTGDQPQHF. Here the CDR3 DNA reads TGTGCCAGCGAAGGGACAGGGGATCAGCCCCAGCATTTT.

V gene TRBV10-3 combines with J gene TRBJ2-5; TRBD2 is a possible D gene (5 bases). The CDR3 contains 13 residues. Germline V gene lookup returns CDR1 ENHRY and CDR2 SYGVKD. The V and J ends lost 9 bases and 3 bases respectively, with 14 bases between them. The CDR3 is CAIGRLMEETQYF. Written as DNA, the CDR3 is TGTGCCATAGGGCGACTAATGGAAGAGACCCAGTACTTC.

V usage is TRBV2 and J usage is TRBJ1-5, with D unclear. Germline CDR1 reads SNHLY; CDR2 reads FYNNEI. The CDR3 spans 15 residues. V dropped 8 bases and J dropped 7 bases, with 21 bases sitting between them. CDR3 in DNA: TGTGCCAGCTACCCAAGCCGGCCGGAGGGACAGCCCCAGCATTTT. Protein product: CASYPSRPEGQPQHF.

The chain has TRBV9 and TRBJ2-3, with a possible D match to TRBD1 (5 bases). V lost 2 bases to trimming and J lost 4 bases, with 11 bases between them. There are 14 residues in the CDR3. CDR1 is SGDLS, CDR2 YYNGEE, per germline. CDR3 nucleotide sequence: TGTGCCAGCAGCGTCAAAGGGGTCTCAGATACGCAGTATTTT. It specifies CASSVKGVSDTQYF.

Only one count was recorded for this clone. CDR3 in amino acids: CASSPSTGNQPQHF. The CDR3 DNA sequence: TGTGCCAGCTCACCGTCGACAGGGAATCAGCCCCAGCATTTT. The V gene is TRBV18, the J gene TRBJ1-5; 7 bases align to TRBD1. Trimming at V came to 3 bases and at J to 4 bases, leaving 3 bases not matched to a gene. The CDR3 loop spans 14 amino acids. The germline V gene has CDR1 KGHSH and CDR2 LQKENI.

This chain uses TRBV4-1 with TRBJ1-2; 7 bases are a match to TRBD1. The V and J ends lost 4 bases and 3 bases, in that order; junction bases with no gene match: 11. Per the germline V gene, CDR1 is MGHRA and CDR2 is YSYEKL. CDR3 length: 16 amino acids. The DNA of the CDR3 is TGCGCCAGCAGCCGGGGCCAAGGGGGCCTCGACTATGGCTACACCTTC. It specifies CASSRGQGGLDYGYTF.

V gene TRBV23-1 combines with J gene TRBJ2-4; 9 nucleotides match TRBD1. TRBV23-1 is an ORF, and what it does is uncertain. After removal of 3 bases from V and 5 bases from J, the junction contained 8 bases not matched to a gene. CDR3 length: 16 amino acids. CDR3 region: CASSQERDRDQNIQYF. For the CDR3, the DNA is TGCGCCAGCAGTCAGGAGAGGGACAGGGATCAAAACATTCAGTACTTC.

The CDR3 loop reads CASSGGAYNEQFF. Here the CDR3 DNA reads TGTGCCAGCTCAGGGGGCGCCTACAATGAGCAGTTCTTC. The chain joins TRBV18 to TRBJ2-1; D is possibly TRBD1 (6 bases). There are 13 residues in the CDR3. Germline CDR1 and CDR2: KGHSH and LQKENI. Between the trimmed V and J ends, which lost 5 bases and 2 bases, there was a span of 7 bases.